The 2 T cell receptor beta chains reported below all come from one sample, sequenced in a study of control samples from healthy donors and cancer patients. Generated by immunoSEQ multiplex PCR, the TCRdb table keeps only in-frame clones and is missing some. The repertoire holds about 82,000 clones, with about nine tenths as singletons. The source material was blood. The receptors derive from a man aged 45-65 years in good health.

The chain uses TRBV27 and TRBJ1-6; weak D call: TRBD1 (6 bases). Trimming stripped 5 bases from V and 5 bases from J, with 16 bases between. This CDR3 is 16 amino acids long. Looked up from germline, CDR1 is MNHEY and CDR2 is SMNVEV (reference sequence). The CDR3 loop is CASSLLGGQDNSPLHF. CDR3 nucleotides: TGTGCCAGCAGTCTTTTAGGGGGTCAGGATAATTCACCCCTCCACTTT.

This rearrangement joins TRBV5-1 to TRBJ2-7; 8 nucleotides line up with TRBD2. The CDR3 covers 16 residues. Germline loops: CDR1 SGHRS, CDR2 YFSETQ. The V gene end was trimmed by 0 bases and the J gene end by 0 bases; junction bases not matched to a gene: 5. The CDR3 spells CASSLVTGGLSYEQYF. CDR3 sequence (DNA): TGCGCCAGCAGCTTGGTAACGGGGGGGCTCTCCTACGAGCAGTACTTC.